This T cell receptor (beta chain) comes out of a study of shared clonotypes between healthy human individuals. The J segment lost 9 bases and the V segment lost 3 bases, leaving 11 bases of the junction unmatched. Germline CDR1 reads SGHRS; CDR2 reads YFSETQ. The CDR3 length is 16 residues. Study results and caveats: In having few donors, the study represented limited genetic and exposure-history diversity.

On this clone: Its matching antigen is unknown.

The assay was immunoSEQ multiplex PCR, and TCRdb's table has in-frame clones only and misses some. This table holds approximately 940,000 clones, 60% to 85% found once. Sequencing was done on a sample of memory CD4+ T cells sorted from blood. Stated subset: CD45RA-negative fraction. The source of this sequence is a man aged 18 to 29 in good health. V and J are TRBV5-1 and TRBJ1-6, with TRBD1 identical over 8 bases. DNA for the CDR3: TGCGCCAGCAGCTCTGGGGCCACAGGGGGTGTTTCACCCCTCCACTTT. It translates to CASSSGATGGVSPLHF.